One T cell receptor beta chain is described in this entry. Its matching antigen is unknown. This sample is drawn from a study of molecular identifiers for immune sequencing clone quantification. TCRdb itself ran the PCR reads through MiXCR, one entry per CDR3 protein. The table records about 630,000 distinct CDR3 sequences, about 25% of them present only once. The CDR3 consists of 12 residues. Between the trimmed V and J ends, which lost 5 bases and 8 bases, there was a span of 12 bases. CDR1 is SGHVS and CDR2 is FNYEAQ in the germline V gene. The study's findings and limits: More than 97% of effector molecules, versus under 1% of naive-cell molecules, belonged to clones above 20 RNA copies.

The sequenced material came from naive CD8+ T cells from blood, with Jurkat cell RNA spiked in. Subset indicated: FACS-sorted CD8+CD4-CCR7+CD45RA+ naive T cells. This chain joins TRBV7-6 and TRBJ1-1; D gene ambiguous. The receptor's source is a human donor in good health. Some libraries in this study had Jurkat cell RNA spiked in. The CDR3 coding sequence is TGTGCCAGCAGCCTTAATTTCGGGGAAGCTTTCTTT. It specifies CASSLNFGEAFF.